This T cell receptor (beta chain) was identified in a study of control samples from healthy donors and cancer patients. Per the germline V gene, CDR1 is LNHDA and CDR2 is SQIVND (reference sequence). This CDR3 is built from 15 residues. Deletions cut 1 base from V and 2 bases from J, with 9 bases between. The protocol was immunoSEQ multiplex PCR, while the TCRdb copy is restricted to in-frame clones and leaves out a portion. Here the sample spans around 190,000 clones, 90% being singletons. The receptor comes from a woman aged 50 to 60 in good health. The chain combines TRBV19 with TRBJ1-5; no clear D. The sample was blood. The DNA of the CDR3 is TGTGCCAGTAGTATAGCCCGCCTGGGCAATCAGCCCCAGCATTTT. Its translation: CASSIARLGNQPQHF.